Included here is one T cell receptor beta chain sequence, with context. Its antigen remains unknown. TCR alpha and TCR beta cDNA libraries carrying sample barcodes and UMIs came from 5'RACE with constant-segment primers. MiXCR, applied by TCRdb to the 5' RACE reads, yields one record per CDR3 protein. The table lists around 130,000 distinct CDR3 sequences, 11% to 15% of them singletons, with less than 30% in the top ten. This specimen belongs to a study of T-cell memory formation after mild COVID-19. Study results and caveats: CD4+ contracting clones were found mainly in CM and EM, and CD8+ ones in EMRA.

Sequencing used PBMCs or a T cell subset sorted from them (not recorded which). This clonotype was sampled from an adult woman who had mild COVID-19 (a few samples of this study predate the infection). Cell type and time point are not known.

CDR3 amino acids: CASSSTGEAFF. CDR3 bases: TGTGCCAGCAGTTCGACAGGTGAAGCTTTCTTT. The rearrangement joins TRBV6-5 to TRBJ1-1, with D possibly being TRBD1 (6 bases). V was pared by 4 bases and J by 7 bases, with 7 bases between. The CDR3 has 11 amino acids. Germline V gene data show CDR1 as MNHEY and CDR2 as SVGAGI.